The 4 T cell receptor beta chains below come from one sample, sequenced in a study of blood T cell repertoires in COVID-19. Data came from immunoSEQ multiplex PCR; TCRdb stores just in-frame clones and leaves some out. The sample carries roughly 150,000 clones, 70% to 90% recorded once. Sequencing was done on a sample of peripheral blood. All receptors come from an elderly woman with COVID-19, enrolled during active disease.

Notes on this clone: This same CDR3 is encoded by further DNA sequences in the sample. V usage is TRBV19 and J usage is TRBJ1-1, with D tentatively TRBD1 (6 bases). The CDR3 has 14 residues. V lost 4 bases and J lost 4, with 13 bases in between. Germline lookup yields CDR1 LNHDA and CDR2 SQIVND (reference sequence). CDR3 nucleotides: TGTGCCAGTAGTACCACAGGGTCGGGCACTGAAGCTTTCTTT. Amino acid sequence: CASSTTGSGTEAFF.

The chain combines TRBV9 with TRBJ2-5, with unresolved D. Germline CDR1 is SGDLS and CDR2 is YYNGEE. The V end lost 0 bases, the J end lost 1 base, and 7 bases lay between the germline ends. The CDR3 contains 14 residues. This CDR3 reads CASSVGEIQETQYF. CDR3 coding DNA: TGTGCCAGCAGCGTAGGAGAGATCCAAGAGACCCAGTACTTC.

The CDR3 region is CASTAGYEQYF. The CDR3, as DNA: TGTGCCAGCACCGCGGGCTACGAGCAGTACTTC. The chain employs TRBV28 and TRBJ2-7; D might be TRBD2 (5 bases). Germline CDR1 and CDR2: MDHEN and SYDVKM. V was trimmed by 7 bases and J by 3 bases, leaving 7 bases between them. The CDR3 contains 11 residues.

The chain recombines TRBV5-1 with TRBJ1-2; 7 nucleotides agree with TRBD1. Germline CDR1 is SGHRS and CDR2 is YFSETQ. The CDR3 contains 17 residues. The V gene end was trimmed by 2 bases and the J gene end by 9 bases; junction bases not matched to a gene: 19. CDR3 DNA sequence: TGCGCCAGCAGCTTCTGGGGGACGGGGACAGACCCGAGTAGCTACACCTTC. It translates to CASSFWGTGTDPSSYTF. The variable domain in full, completed from reference TRBV5-1 and TRBJ1-2, reads KAGVTQTPRYLIKTRGQQVTLSCSPISGHRSVSWYQQTPGQGLQFLFEYFSETQRNKGNFPGRFSGRQFSNSRSEMNVSTLELGDSALYLCASSFWGTGTDPSSYTFGSGTRLTVV.